These 25 T cell receptor beta chains came from one sample sequenced in a study of shared clonotypes between healthy human individuals. Using immunoSEQ multiplex PCR, the repertoire was profiled, and TCRdb retains in-frame clones only, with some absent. The data show roughly 660,000 clones, 90% seen once. Sequencing was carried out using memory CD8+ T cells from PBMCs. As for subset: CD45RO+ cells pooled with CCR7-negative TemRA cells. These receptors originate from a man aged 18 to 30 in good health. Some clones in this sample may be carry-over from other donors' samples.

This clone appeared a few times. This chain connects TRBV13 to TRBJ1-5; no firm D call. The CDR3 totals 12 residues. The germline CDR1 and CDR2 sequences are PRHDT and FYEKMQ (reference sequence). V shed 4 bases and J shed 3 bases, with 4 bases lying between them. The CDR3, as DNA: TGTGCCAGCAGCTGGTCCAATCAGCCCCAGCATTTT. It specifies CASSWSNQPQHF.

V is TRBV7-9 and J is TRBJ2-3, with D unclear. The germline V and J ends were trimmed by 0 bases and 10 bases, with 5 bases remaining between them. The V gene's germline CDR1 is SEHNR and CDR2 FQNEAQ (reference sequence). This CDR3 contains 11 residues. The DNA for the CDR3 is TGTGCCAGCAGCTTAGCGGCACCGCAGTATTTT. The encoded protein is CASSLAAPQYF.

The chain has TRBV7-9 and TRBJ1-1; TRBD1 is a possible D gene (6 bases). Germline V gene sequence: CDR1 SEHNR, CDR2 FQNEAQ (reference sequence). Trimming removed 8 bases at V and 5 bases at J, with 15 bases between. This CDR3 comprises 13 residues. CDR3 nucleotide sequence: TGTGCCAGCGGCGGGGGGCAGGGGACTGAAGCTTTCTTT. It is translated as CASGGGQGTEAFF.

Comment on this clone: The identical CDR3 is also encoded by other nucleotide sequences in the sample. The rearrangement joins TRBV15 to TRBJ1-1; 7 positions agree with TRBD1. CDR3 length: 14 amino acids. The V gene end was trimmed by 5 bases and the J gene end by 1 base; junction bases not matched to a gene: 4. Germline CDR1 reads LNHNV; CDR2 reads YYDKDF (reference sequence). CDR3: CATSPGGENTEAFF. In DNA, the CDR3 is TGTGCCACCAGCCCAGGGGGAGAGAACACTGAAGCTTTCTTT. Full variable domain (outside the CDR3, taken from reference TRBV15 and TRBJ1-1): DAMVIQNPRYQVTQFGKPVTLSCSQTLNHNVMYWYQQKSSQAPKLLFHYYDKDFNNEADTPDNFQSRRPNTSFCFLDIRSPGLGDTAMYLCATSPGGENTEAFFGQGTRLTVV.

The gene calls are TRBV7-9 and TRBJ1-5; D ambiguous. Looked up from germline, CDR1 is SEHNR and CDR2 is FQNEAQ (reference sequence). This CDR3 is built from 14 residues. The V end lost 5 bases, the J end lost 1 base, and 9 bases lay between the germline ends. CDR3 sequence (DNA): TGTGCCAGCAGCCCTGGGCCCAGCAATCAGCCCCAGCATTTT. It is translated as CASSPGPSNQPQHF. Complete variable domain (other parts from reference TRBV7-9 and TRBJ1-5): DTGVSQNPRHKITKRGQNVTFRCDPISEHNRLYWYRQTLGQGPEFLTYFQNEAQLEKSRLLSDRFSAERPKGSFSTLEIQRTEQGDSAMYLCASSPGPSNQPQHFGDGTRLSIL.

The chain joins TRBV7-9 to TRBJ2-5, with D possibly being TRBD1 (6 bases). CDR1 and CDR2 (germline): SEHNR, FQNEAQ (reference sequence). The CDR3 loop spans 14 amino acids. V was clipped by 5 bases and J by 5 bases, with 15 bases between them. DNA for the CDR3: TGTGCCAGCAGCCCGGCAAACAGGGAGGAGACCCAGTACTTC. Translating gives CASSPANREETQYF.

CDR3 residues: CASSRLLGSLTANYGYTF. CDR3 DNA: TGTGCCAGTAGTAGGCTCCTCGGCAGTTTAACTGCTAACTATGGCTACACCTTC. The chain has TRBV19 and TRBJ1-2; no firm D call. Germline CDR1 and CDR2: LNHDA and SQIVND (reference sequence). With 4 bases removed from V and 0 bases from J, the gap between germline ends came to 21 bases. This CDR3 has 18 residues.

This rearrangement joins TRBV7-8 to TRBJ1-1, with D possibly being TRBD1 (6 bases). V shed 0 bases and J shed 3 bases, with 14 bases lying between them. The CDR3 is 16 amino acids. Germline CDR1 and CDR2: SGHVS and FQNEAQ. For the CDR3, the DNA is TGTGCCAGCAGCTTAGCGAAACAGGGTGGGGACACTGAAGCTTTCTTT. Protein: CASSLAKQGGDTEAFF.

The chain has TRBV6-6 and TRBJ1-2; no clear D gene. Germline CDR1 and CDR2: MNHNY and SVGAGI (reference sequence). The V end lost 5 bases, the J end lost 5 bases, and 18 bases lay between the germline ends. The CDR3 runs to 15 residues. The CDR3: CASSPHGVYVYGYTF. CDR3 coding DNA: TGTGCCAGCAGTCCCCACGGGGTCTATGTGTATGGCTACACCTTC.

This chain links TRBV6-5 with TRBJ2-2; 7 bases match TRBD1. The CDR3 is 15 residues long. The V and J ends lost 5 bases and 1 base, in that order; junction bases with no gene match: 4. The V gene's germline CDR1 is MNHEY and CDR2 SVGAGI. CDR3 protein: CASSQYRGNTGELFF. The CDR3 bases are TGTGCCAGCAGTCAGTACAGGGGGAACACCGGGGAGCTGTTTTTT.

The DNA for the CDR3 is TGTGCCAGCAGACCGGGACAGGGAATCTATGGCTACACCTTC. Amino acids: CASRPGQGIYGYTF. The chain links TRBV27 to TRBJ1-2, with 9 bases aligning to TRBD1. V gave up 6 bases and J gave up 4 bases; unmatched junction bases: 6. This CDR3 region has 14 residues. Germline CDR1 is MNHEY and CDR2 is SMNVEV (reference sequence).

The chain links TRBV27 to TRBJ2-3; TRBD2 matches at 11 bases. The germline CDR1 and CDR2 sequences are MNHEY and SMNVEV (reference sequence). J lost 4 bases, V lost 2 bases, and 2 bases had no gene match. The CDR3 covers 15 residues. The chain's CDR3 is CASSLQGLAADTQYF. Written as DNA, the CDR3 is TGTGCCAGCAGTTTACAGGGACTAGCGGCAGATACGCAGTATTTT.

This chain links TRBV7-2 with TRBJ1-1, with D uncertain. Germline assignment: CDR1 SGHTA and CDR2 FQGNSA. V was pared by 4 bases and J by 0 bases, with 12 bases between. The CDR3 spans 15 residues. CDR3 sequence reads: CASSSMTFMNTEAFF. In DNA, the CDR3 is TGTGCCAGCAGCTCGATGACATTCATGAACACTGAAGCTTTCTTT.

The gene calls are TRBV14 and TRBJ2-1, with D possibly being TRBD2 (6 bases). The CDR3 spans 13 residues. Germline V gene sequence: CDR1 SGHDN, CDR2 FVKESK. Trimming removed 6 bases at V and 3 bases at J, with 9 bases between. The CDR3 sequence: CASRRGGYNEQFF. As DNA, the CDR3 is TGTGCCAGCAGGCGGGGCGGCTACAATGAGCAGTTCTTC.

This sequence joins TRBV27 and TRBJ2-3, with 12 bases matching TRBD2. The CDR3 length is 15 residues. The J segment lost 6 bases and the V segment lost 5 bases, leaving 6 bases of the junction unmatched. Per the germline V gene, CDR1 is MNHEY and CDR2 is SMNVEV (reference sequence). CDR3 in DNA: TGTGCCAGCAGTGACAGACTAGCGGGAGTGGATACGCAGTATTTT. It translates to CASSDRLAGVDTQYF.

The chain joins TRBV29-1 to TRBJ2-7; TRBD2 agrees at 7 bases. This CDR3 region has 14 residues. V shed 3 bases and J 4 bases; nucleotides not matched to a gene: 9. Germline CDR1 SQVTM, CDR2 ANQGSEA. CDR3 sequence (DNA): TGCAGCGTTGAGGTGGGAGGGGCTCGGTACGAGCAGTACTTC. This sequence encodes CSVEVGGARYEQYF.

The rearrangement uses TRBV7-9 and TRBJ2-1; 10 bases line up with TRBD1. Germline lookup yields CDR1 SEHNR and CDR2 FQNEAQ (reference sequence). Trimming took 6 bases from V and 4 from J; bases not matched to a gene: 18. This CDR3 is 19 amino acids long. In DNA form, the CDR3 reads TGTGCCAGCAGTGAATCCGGGACAGGGGCCACTCATCTATACAATGAGCAGTTCTTC. Residues: CASSESGTGATHLYNEQFF. Supplemented by reference TRBV7-9 and TRBJ2-1, the full variable domain reads DTGVSQNPRHKITKRGQNVTFRCDPISEHNRLYWYRQTLGQGPEFLTYFQNEAQLEKSRLLSDRFSAERPKGSFSTLEIQRTEQGDSAMYLCASSESGTGATHLYNEQFFGPGTRLTVL.

The J gene is TRBJ2-6, the V gene TRBV4-3, with 8 bases matching TRBD1. The CDR3 extends over 20 amino acids. Germline assignment: CDR1 LGHNA and CDR2 YSLEER. V lost 0 bases and J lost 2; bases outside the gene matches: 12. CDR3 amino acids: CASSQDHRTGGSAGANVLTF. The CDR3, as DNA: TGCGCCAGCAGCCAAGATCATCGAACAGGGGGTAGTGCTGGGGCCAACGTCCTGACTTTC.

The genes are TRBV5-6 and TRBJ2-7, with unresolved D. Germline CDR1 SGHDT, CDR2 YYEEEE. The V end lost 0 bases, the J end lost 2 bases, and 6 bases lay between the germline ends. The CDR3 is 13 residues long. The CDR3 region is CASSLDLPYEQYF. In nucleotides, the CDR3 is TGTGCCAGCAGCTTGGACTTACCCTACGAGCAGTACTTC.

The chain employs TRBV4-1 and TRBJ2-1; D is undetermined. Germline values: CDR1 MGHRA, CDR2 YSYEKL. Trimming cost V 2 bases and J 2 bases, with 13 bases left between them. The CDR3 is 16 residues long. In DNA, the CDR3 is TGCGCCAGCAGCCAATTAGGCCAAGGCCCCTACAATGAGCAGTTCTTC. This translates into CASSQLGQGPYNEQFF.

The V gene is TRBV7-3, the J gene TRBJ2-1, with D perhaps being TRBD1 or TRBD2 (5 bases each). This CDR3 is 14 amino acids long. In germline, CDR1 is SGHTA, CDR2 FQGTGA. V was cut by 5 bases and J by 2 bases, with 10 bases left in between. CDR3 residues: CASSTQGPYNEQFF. Here the CDR3 DNA reads TGTGCCAGCAGCACCCAGGGACCCTACAATGAGCAGTTCTTC. The variable domain in full, with the rest retrieved from reference TRBV7-3 and TRBJ2-1, is GAGVSQTPSNKVTEKGKYVELRCDPISGHTALYWYRQSLGQGPEFLIYFQGTGAADDSGLPNDRFFAVRPEGSVSTLKIQRTERGDSAVYLCASSTQGPYNEQFFGPGTRLTVL.

The chain recombines TRBV25-1 with TRBJ2-1; 9 nucleotides line up with TRBD2. CDR3 length: 16 residues. V gave up 1 base and J gave up 4 bases; unmatched junction bases: 5. Germline assignment: CDR1 MGHDK and CDR2 SYGVNS. This CDR3 is CASSESRGRGYNEQFF. CDR3 sequence (DNA): TGTGCCAGCAGTGAATCTCGCGGGAGGGGTTACAATGAGCAGTTCTTC.

V usage is TRBV5-4 and J usage is TRBJ2-1; 7 positions agree with TRBD1. The CDR3 is 15 amino acids. J lost 4 bases, V lost 8 bases, and 12 bases had no gene match. In germline, CDR1 is SGHNT, CDR2 YYREEE (reference sequence). CDR3 DNA: TGTGCCAGTACACACCGGGACAGCCTATACAATGAGCAGTTCTTC. Its translation is CASTHRDSLYNEQFF.

V usage is TRBV29-1 and J usage is TRBJ2-1; 7 bases line up with TRBD2. Germline CDR1 SQVTM, CDR2 ANQGSEA. The CDR3 has 17 amino acids. Trimming took 5 bases from V and 2 from J; bases not matched to a gene: 15. CDR3 nucleotide sequence: TGCAGCGTTCCAGCCGGGGGAGGGCCATTCCCCTACAATGAGCAGTTCTTC. Translated, it gives CSVPAGGGPFPYNEQFF.

The chain uses TRBV7-9 and TRBJ2-7; 8 bases fit TRBD2. This CDR3 spans 15 amino acids. Germline V CDR1 and CDR2: SEHNR, FQNEAQ (reference sequence). J was trimmed by 5 bases and V by 5 bases; bases with no gene match: 11. The CDR3 is CASSPSGQGRDEQYF. CDR3 bases: TGTGCCAGCAGCCCTAGCGGGCAGGGAAGAGACGAGCAGTACTTC.